This entry features one T cell receptor beta chain sequence. Authors' analysis steps: Researchers report that nucleated cell counts were estimated from reference gene primer amplification. Using immunoSEQ multiplex PCR, the repertoire was profiled, and TCRdb retains in-frame clones only, with some absent. The V and J calls and clone size are taken from that table; D and trimming were inferred from the DNA. This table has 100,000 to 120,000 clones, approximately 90% appearing once. The data derive from a study of blood T cell repertoires in COVID-19. Study details: The origin of the acute and convalescent COVID-19 samples was the United States, Italy and Spain.

Trimming removed 7 bases from V and 7 bases from J; junction bases left unmatched: 11. There are 15 residues in the CDR3. CDR1 MNHEY and CDR2 SVGAGI come from the germline V gene. This sequence joins TRBV6-5 and TRBJ2-1; 9 bases are shared with TRBD2. This TCR was sampled from a woman in her 70s who had recovered from COVID-19. Sequenced sample: peripheral blood. Here the CDR3 DNA reads TGTGCCAGCACCCCCTCGACTAGCGGTCTGAATGAGCAGTTCTTC. Its translation is CASTPSTSGLNEQFF.